The subject of this entry is one T cell receptor (beta chain). What it binds is unknown. V was pared by 2 bases and J by 4 bases, with 12 bases between. CDR3 length: 15 residues. Germline V gene sequence: CDR1 SGHTS, CDR2 YDEGEE. These data originate in a study of circulating CD8 cells and anti-PD-1 response in melanoma. Study-wide context: Treatment was intravenous nivolumab at 3 mg/kg every 2 weeks. Regarding the study as a whole: Diversity ranked highest in DNEG and lowest in TIGIT subsets. Published repertoire comparisons used only baseline and M1 samples.

Four subsets defined by PD-1 and/or TIGIT were sorted from live CD3+CD8+TCRalphabeta+ cells. Using approximately 15 ng of total RNA, TCR libraries were made with the QIAseq Immune Repertoire TCR panel. TCRdb re-derived calls from the reads in MiXCR, one entry per CDR3 protein. The table shows roughly 780 distinct CDR3 sequences, with around 6% occurring only once. V usage is TRBV5-8 and J usage is TRBJ2-2; D may be TRBD1 (6 bases). The TCR sequence derives from a human donor with melanoma. The sequencing used CD8+ T cells from PBMCs, collected at baseline or after one month of anti-PD-1 therapy (not recorded which). Here the CDR3 reads CASSFLQGGTGELFF. The CDR3 coding sequence is TGTGCCAGCAGCTTTCTACAGGGCGGCACCGGGGAGCTGTTTTTT.